This is a list of T cell receptor beta chains from one sample in a study of response to subunit inactivated influenza vaccine. MiXCR, run by TCRdb on the RT-PCR reads, gives a single entry per CDR3 protein. The sample has hundreds of thousands of distinct CDR3 sequences; around 14% are singletons. The sample in question was PBMCs from blood, obtained about 11 days after vaccination. The receptor set was obtained from a man over 45 who received an inactivated influenza vaccine. The CDR3 runs from the conserved cysteine through the conserved F or W. A D gene is named only where the DNA matches it firmly. Clone size appears in some rows only: once, few, many, or a class for an expanded clone.

few	TRBD2	16	TRBV7-6	TRBJ2-3	TGTGCCAGCAGCTTTTCCTCTAGCGGGGGGGCTGGAACGCAGTATTTT	CASSFSSSGGAGTQYF
many	TRBD1	15	TRBV12-3/TRBV12-4	TRBJ2-1	TGTGCCAGCAGCACAGGACAGGGTCCCCACAATGAGCAGTTCTTC	CASSTGQGPHNEQFF
.	.	14	TRBV20-1	TRBJ1-1	TGCAGTGCCACTACCGCCTGGGGGGGGACTGAAGCTTTCTTT	CSATTAWGGTEAFF
many	.	13	TRBV12-3/TRBV12-4	TRBJ2-7	TGTGCCAGCAGTTTAGTTGGCACCTACGAGCAGTACTTC	CASSLVGTYEQYF
few	.	14	TRBV5-1	TRBJ2-1	TGCGCCACCTCCAGGATACGGCAGAACAATGAGCAGTTCTTC	CATSRIRQNNEQFF
few	TRBD2	18	TRBV6-1	TRBJ2-3	TGTGCCAGCAGCCTGTGGGGTGTTGCTAGCGGACTCCCAGATACGCAGTATTTT	CASSLWGVASGLPDTQYF
.	.	12	TRBV28	TRBJ2-7	TGTGCCAGCAGTCGTGGTATCTACGAGCAGTACTTC	CASSRGIYEQYF
few	TRBD2	16	TRBV7-2	TRBJ2-2	TGTGCCAGCAGCTTAAACCGGGGGGGAAACACCGGGGAGCTGTTTTTT	CASSLNRGGNTGELFF
.	TRBD2	15	TRBV7-2	TRBJ2-1	TGTGCCAGCAGCTTAGTTAGCGGGAGTAGGAATGAGCAGTTCTTC	CASSLVSGSRNEQFF
.	.	9	TRBV20-1	TRBJ2-5	TGCAGTGCTAAAGGGACCCAGTACTTC	CSAKGTQYF
few	.	12	TRBV29-1	TRBJ2-3	TGCAGCGGTCAACAGGGACCAGATACGCAGTATTTT	CSGQQGPDTQYF
.	.	15	TRBV13	TRBJ2-5	TGTGCCAGCAGCTTAGTCGGGAGCTTCAAAGAGACCCAGTACTTC	CASSLVGSFKETQYF
.	TRBD1	13	TRBV29-1	TRBJ1-1	TGCAGCGTCAGGGACAGATCGAACACTGAAGCTTTCTTT	CSVRDRSNTEAFF
.	.	15	TRBV3-1	TRBJ2-7	TGTGCCAGCAGTTCAACGTGGAATGTCGCGGGCGAGCAGTACTTC	CASSSTWNVAGEQYF
.	.	16	TRBV20-1	TRBJ1-2	TGCAGTGCTAGCCCAGCCAGCGGGCAGGCTAACTATGGCTACACCTTC	CSASPASGQANYGYTF
.	TRBD1	15	TRBV27	TRBJ1-2	TGTGCCAGCAGTCCGAACAGGGGGCATCGCTATGGCTACACCTTC	CASSPNRGHRYGYTF
few	.	14	TRBV5-1	TRBJ1-1	TGCGCCAGCAGCTTGGAACACGGGAACACTGAAGCTTTCTTT	CASSLEHGNTEAFF
few	.	16	TRBV21-1	TRBJ2-1	TGTGCCAGCAGCAAAGGACTAGCGGGTCACACCAATGAGCAGTTCTTC	CASSKGLAGHTNEQFF
many	.	16	TRBV2	TRBJ2-5	TGTGCCAGCAGTGACCGAGCTCCCCCCCCCTTGGAGACCCAGTACTTC	CASSDRAPPPLETQYF
few	TRBD1	13	TRBV20-1	TRBJ2-5	TGCAGTGCTAGATACCCGGGACAGGGGGACCAGTACTTC	CSARYPGQGDQYF
.	.	16	TRBV4-3	TRBJ2-5	TGCGCCAGCAGCCAAGATGCGGGGGCCCCGAGGGAGACCCAGTACTTC	CASSQDAGAPRETQYF
.	TRBD1	16	TRBV5-1	TRBJ2-7	TGCGCCAGCAGCTTCGGACAGGGGTTCGCTTCCTACGAGCAGTACTTC	CASSFGQGFASYEQYF
few	.	16	TRBV15	TRBJ2-7	TGTGCCACCAGCAGATCACCGGGACTCGGAAGCTACGAGCAGTACTTC	CATSRSPGLGSYEQYF
few	TRBD2	14	TRBV5-1	TRBJ2-5	TGCGCCAGCAGCAGGACTAGTTCTTTAGAGACCCAGTACTTC	CASSRTSSLETQYF
.	.	16	TRBV25-1	TRBJ1-2	TGTGCCAGCAGTGAATCGAGACAGGACTTAAACTATGGCTACACCTTC	CASSESRQDLNYGYTF
.	TRBD2	20	TRBV11-2	TRBJ2-3	TGTGCCAGCAGCTTAGACGGGCTTAGCGGGAGGGCCGAGGGCACAGATACGCAGTATTTT	CASSLDGLSGRAEGTDTQYF
few	.	19	TRBV19	TRBJ2-2	TGTGCCAGTAGGTTGTGGACGTTGCCATCCTTGTTACCCACCGGGGAGCTGTTTTTT	CASRLWTLPSLLPTGELFF
few	.	13	TRBV25-1	TRBJ1-2	TGTGCCAGCAGTCCGGGGCGATACTATGGCTACACCTTC	CASSPGRYYGYTF
.	TRBD1	17	TRBV4-3	TRBJ1-2	TGCGCCAGCAGCCAAGAGGTGGGACAGGGGGCGCGTTATGGCTACACCTTC	CASSQEVGQGARYGYTF
few	.	19	TRBV6-5	TRBJ1-2	TGTGCCAGCAGTTACCCCCCATCCATGGGCGAATACGTAAACTATGGCTACACCTTC	CASSYPPSMGEYVNYGYTF